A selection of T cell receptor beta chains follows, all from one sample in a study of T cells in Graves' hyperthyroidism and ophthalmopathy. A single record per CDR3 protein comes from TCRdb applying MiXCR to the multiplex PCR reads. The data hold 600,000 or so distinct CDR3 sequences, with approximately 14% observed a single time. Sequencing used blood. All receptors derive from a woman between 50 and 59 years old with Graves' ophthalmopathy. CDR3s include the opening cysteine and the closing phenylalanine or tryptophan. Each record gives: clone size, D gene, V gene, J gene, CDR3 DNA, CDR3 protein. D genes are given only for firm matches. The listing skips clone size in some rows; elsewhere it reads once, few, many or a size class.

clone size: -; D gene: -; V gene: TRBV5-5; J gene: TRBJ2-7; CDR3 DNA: TGTGCCAGCAGCTTAAGTAGCAGGCCCTACGAGCAGTACTTC; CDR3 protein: CASSLSSRPYEQYF
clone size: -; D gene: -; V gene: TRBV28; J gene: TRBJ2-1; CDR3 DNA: TGTGCCAGCATGCACGGTATCTCCTACAATGAGCAGTTCTTC; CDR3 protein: CASMHGISYNEQFF
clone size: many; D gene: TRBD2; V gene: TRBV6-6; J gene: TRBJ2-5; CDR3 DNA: TGTGCCAGCAGTTACCTAGCGGGAGTAAGGGGGAAAGAGACCCAGTACTTC; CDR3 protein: CASSYLAGVRGKETQYF
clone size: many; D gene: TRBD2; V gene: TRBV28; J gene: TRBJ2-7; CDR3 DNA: TGTGCCATTTCACTAGCGGAGGACTACGAGCAGTACTTC; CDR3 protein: CAISLAEDYEQYF
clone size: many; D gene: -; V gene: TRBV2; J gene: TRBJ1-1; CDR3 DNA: TGTGCCAGCAGTCCCAATATGGGACAACAAATGAACACTGAAGCTTTCTTT; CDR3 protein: CASSPNMGQQMNTEAFF
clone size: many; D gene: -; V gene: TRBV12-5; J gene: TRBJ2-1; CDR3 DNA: TGTGCTAGTGGTTTGGTACCGTGGAATGAGCAGTTCTTC; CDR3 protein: CASGLVPWNEQFF
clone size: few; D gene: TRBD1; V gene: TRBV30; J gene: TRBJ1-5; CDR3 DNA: TGTGCCTTCAACGGCGGGGACAGTCAGCCCCAGCATTTT; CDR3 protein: CAFNGGDSQPQHF
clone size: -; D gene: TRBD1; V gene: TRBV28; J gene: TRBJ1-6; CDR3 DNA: TGTGCCAGCAGTCCTCGACAGGGGGCTAATAATTCACCCCTCCACTTT; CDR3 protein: CASSPRQGANNSPLHF
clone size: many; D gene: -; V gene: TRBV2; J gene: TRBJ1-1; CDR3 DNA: TGTGCCAGCAGTGAAGCGCTGGCAGGGGTCGGCACTGAAGCTTTCTTT; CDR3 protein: CASSEALAGVGTEAFF
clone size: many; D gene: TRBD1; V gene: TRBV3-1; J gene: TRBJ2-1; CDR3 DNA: TGTGCCAGCAGCCAAGCTTGGACAGGGGCTCCCAATGAGCAGTTCTTC; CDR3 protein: CASSQAWTGAPNEQFF
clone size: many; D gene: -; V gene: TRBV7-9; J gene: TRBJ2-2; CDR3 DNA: TGTGCCAGCAGCTTTTCAGGCAGGAACACCGGGGAGCTGTTTTTT; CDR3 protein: CASSFSGRNTGELFF
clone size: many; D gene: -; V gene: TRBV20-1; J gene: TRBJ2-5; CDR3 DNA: TGCAGTGCTATTCCTGTAGGGCGGGAAGAGACCCAGTACTTC; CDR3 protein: CSAIPVGREETQYF
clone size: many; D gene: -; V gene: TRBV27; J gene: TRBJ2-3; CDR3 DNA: TGTGCTTTATCGCGGGGCTGCACAGATACGCAGTATTTT; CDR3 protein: CALSRGCTDTQYF
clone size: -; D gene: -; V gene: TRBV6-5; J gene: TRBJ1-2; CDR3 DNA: TGTGCCAGCAGTTACCGGCTAGGGAAGGGCCCTCGTCGGGGCTACACCTTC; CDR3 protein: CASSYRLGKGPRRGYTF
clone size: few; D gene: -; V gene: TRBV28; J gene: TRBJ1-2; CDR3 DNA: TGTGCCAGCAGTTTCGGACAGACTAACTATGGCTACACCTTC; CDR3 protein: CASSFGQTNYGYTF
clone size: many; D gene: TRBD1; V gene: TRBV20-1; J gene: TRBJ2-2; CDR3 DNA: TGCAGTGCACCAGCCGAGGACAGGGCAAGTTTTTCGGACACCGGGGAGCTGTTTTTT; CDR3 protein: CSAPAEDRASFSDTGELFF
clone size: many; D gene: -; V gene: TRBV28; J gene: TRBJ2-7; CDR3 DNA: TGTGCCAGCAGTTACCATGCTCTTTCTGAGCAGTACTTC; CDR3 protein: CASSYHALSEQYF
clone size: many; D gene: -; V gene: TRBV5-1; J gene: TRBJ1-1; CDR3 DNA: TGCGCCAGCAGCTTGACCCGCTTGAACACTGAAGCTTTCTTT; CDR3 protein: CASSLTRLNTEAFF
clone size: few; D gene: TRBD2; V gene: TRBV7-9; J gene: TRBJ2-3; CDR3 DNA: TGTGCCAGCAGCCCACAAGTCCGCGGGAGTCCCACTAGCACAGATACGCAGTATTTT; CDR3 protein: CASSPQVRGSPTSTDTQYF
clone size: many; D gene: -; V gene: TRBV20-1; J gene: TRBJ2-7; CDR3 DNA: TGCAGTGCTAGTAAGGGGAGCTACGAGCAGTACTTC; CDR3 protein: CSASKGSYEQYF
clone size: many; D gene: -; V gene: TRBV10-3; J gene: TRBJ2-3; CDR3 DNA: TGTGCCATCAGTGAGGGCGTGCGCACAGATACGCAGTATTTT; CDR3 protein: CAISEGVRTDTQYF
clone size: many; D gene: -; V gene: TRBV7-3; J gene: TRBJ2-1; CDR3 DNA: TGTGCCAGCAGCCCCCGCGGGGCGGGATGGGAGCAGTTCTTC; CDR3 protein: CASSPRGAGWEQFF
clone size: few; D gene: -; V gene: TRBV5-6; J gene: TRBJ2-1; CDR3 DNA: TGTGCCAGCAGCTCACTCCTAGTTTACAATGAGCAGTTCTTC; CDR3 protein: CASSSLLVYNEQFF
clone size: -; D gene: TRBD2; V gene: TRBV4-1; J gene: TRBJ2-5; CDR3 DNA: TGCGCCAGCAGCCAAGTAGGGCAAACTAGCGGGCAAGAGACCCAGTACTTC; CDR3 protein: CASSQVGQTSGQETQYF
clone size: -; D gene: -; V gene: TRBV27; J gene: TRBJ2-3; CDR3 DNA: TGTGCCAGCAACTGGGGAAAGGGTACGCAGTATTTT; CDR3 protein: CASNWGKGTQYF
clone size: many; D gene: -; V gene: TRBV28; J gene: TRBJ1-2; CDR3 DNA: TGTGCCAGCAGTATGGACGGCTATGGCTACACCTTC; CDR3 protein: CASSMDGYGYTF
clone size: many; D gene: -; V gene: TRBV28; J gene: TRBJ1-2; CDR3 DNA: TGTGCCAGCAGTCTACTCCTAGGACAGAGCTATGGCTACACCTTC; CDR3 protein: CASSLLLGQSYGYTF
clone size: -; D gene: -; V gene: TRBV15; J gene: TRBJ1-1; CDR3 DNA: TGTGCCACCAGCAGAGCCGGGGCAGCGAACACTGAAGCTTTCTTT; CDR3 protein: CATSRAGAANTEAFF
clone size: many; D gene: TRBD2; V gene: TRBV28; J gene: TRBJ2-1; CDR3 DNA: TGTGCCAGCAGTCCGACTAGCGGCCGGAGCTCCTACAATGAGCAGTTCTTC; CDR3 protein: CASSPTSGRSSYNEQFF
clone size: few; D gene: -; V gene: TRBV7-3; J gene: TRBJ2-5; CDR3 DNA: TGTGCCAGCAGCTCAGGGTGGCAAGAGACCCAGTACTTC; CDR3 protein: CASSSGWQETQYF
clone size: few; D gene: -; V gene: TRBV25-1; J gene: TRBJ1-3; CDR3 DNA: TGTGCCAGCAACCTCGGAAACACCATATATTTT; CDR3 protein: CASNLGNTIYF
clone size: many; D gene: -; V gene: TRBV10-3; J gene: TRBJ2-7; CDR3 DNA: TGTGCCATCAGTGGACCCTACGAGCAGTACTTC; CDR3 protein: CAISGPYEQYF
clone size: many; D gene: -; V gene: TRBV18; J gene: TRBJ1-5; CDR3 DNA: TGTGCCAGCTCCCCCGGGACGGTGAGCAATCAGCCCCAGCATTTT; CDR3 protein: CASSPGTVSNQPQHF
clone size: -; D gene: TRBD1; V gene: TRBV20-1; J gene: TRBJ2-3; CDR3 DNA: TGCAGTGCTAGAGATGGGACAGGGGGCGGGATGGCAGATACGCAGTATTTT; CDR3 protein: CSARDGTGGGMADTQYF
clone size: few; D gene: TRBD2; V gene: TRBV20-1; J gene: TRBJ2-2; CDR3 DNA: TGCAGTGCCCTGCGGGAGTCGGACACCGGGGAGCTGTTTTTT; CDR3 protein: CSALRESDTGELFF
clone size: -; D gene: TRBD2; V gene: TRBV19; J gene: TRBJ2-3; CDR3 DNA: TGTGCCAGTAGTATAGGGGGACTAGGGGCTACGCAGTATTTT; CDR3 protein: CASSIGGLGATQYF
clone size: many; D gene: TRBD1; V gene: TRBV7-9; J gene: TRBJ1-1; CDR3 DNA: TGTGCCAGCAGCTTAGTTGTCCGGGACAGGAGTCCCAACACTGAAGCTTTCTTT; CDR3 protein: CASSLVVRDRSPNTEAFF